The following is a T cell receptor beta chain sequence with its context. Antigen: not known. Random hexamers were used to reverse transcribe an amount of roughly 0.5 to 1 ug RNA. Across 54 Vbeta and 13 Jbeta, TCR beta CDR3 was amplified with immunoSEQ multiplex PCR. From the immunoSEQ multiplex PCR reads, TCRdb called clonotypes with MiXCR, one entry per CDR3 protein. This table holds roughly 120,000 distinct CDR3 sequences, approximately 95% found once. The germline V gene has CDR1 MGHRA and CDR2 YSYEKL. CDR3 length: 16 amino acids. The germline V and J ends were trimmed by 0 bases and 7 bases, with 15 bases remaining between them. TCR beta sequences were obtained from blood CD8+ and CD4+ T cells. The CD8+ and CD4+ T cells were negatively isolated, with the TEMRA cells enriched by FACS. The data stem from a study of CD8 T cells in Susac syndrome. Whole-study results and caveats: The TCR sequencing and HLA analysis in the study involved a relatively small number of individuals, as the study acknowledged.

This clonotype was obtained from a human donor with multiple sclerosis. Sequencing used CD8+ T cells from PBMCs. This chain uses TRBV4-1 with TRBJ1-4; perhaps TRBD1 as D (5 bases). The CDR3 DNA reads TGCGCCAGCAGCCAAGAAGGAACAGGCAGTGGTGAAAAACTGTTTTTT. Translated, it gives CASSQEGTGSGEKLFF.